This entry concerns a single T cell receptor beta chain. As originally analysed: From reference gene primer amplification, estimates of nucleated cell counts were derived. TCRdb's table, derived via immunoSEQ multiplex PCR, lists solely in-frame clones and lacks some. Clone size and V and J calls were adopted from that table, with D and trimming inferred from the DNA. The data contain 70,000 to 95,000 clones, around four fifths of them seen just once; the ten biggest clones take up 15% to 20%. The data were obtained in a study of blood T cell repertoires in COVID-19. Study details: Donors in the United States, Italy and Spain gave samples during acute or convalescent COVID-19. The cDNA or gDNA used as material had been derived from T cells, B-cell-depleted T cells, or PBMCs.

Source material: peripheral blood. This receptor was obtained from a man older than 75 with active or convalescent COVID-19.

In nucleotides, the CDR3 is TGTGCCAGCAGCCCGGGACAGGGCGGCTACACCTTC. This sequence encodes CASSPGQGGYTF. This chain uses TRBV7-8 with TRBJ1-2, with 9 bases that match TRBD1. Unmatched junction bases numbered 3, after V lost 5 bases and J lost 8 bases. Germline CDR1 is SGHVS and CDR2 is FQNEAQ. The CDR3 has 12 amino acids.